These 16 T cell receptor beta chains originate from one sample sequenced in a study of response to subunit inactivated influenza vaccine. One entry per CDR3 protein results from TCRdb running MiXCR on the RT-PCR reads. Here the sample spans about 190,000 distinct CDR3 sequences, 13% to 15% being singletons. The sequencing here drew on CD8+ T cells sorted from PBMCs, taken about 5 days after vaccination. The receptors were gathered from a man aged 50 to 60 who received an inactivated influenza vaccine.

This chain connects TRBV28 to TRBJ2-5; no firm D call. Germline loops: CDR1 MDHEN, CDR2 SYDVKM. CDR3 size: 14 residues. Trimming removed 1 base at V and 1 base at J, with 7 bases between. For the CDR3, the DNA is TGTGCCAGCAGTTTATCGGGCAGCCAAGAGACCCAGTACTTC. As protein: CASSLSGSQETQYF.

At least ten counts were recorded for this clonotype. The chain recombines TRBV7-2 with TRBJ2-3; 10 bases are a match to TRBD2. Germline CDR1 is SGHTA and CDR2 is FQGNSA. V lost 7 bases and J lost 1; bases outside the gene matches: 8. This CDR3 is 16 amino acids long. CDR3 residues: CASTWPAGGGTDTQYF. For the CDR3, the DNA is TGTGCCAGCACCTGGCCAGCGGGGGGGGGCACAGATACGCAGTATTTT.

This clonotype showed up many times. The chain employs TRBV6-2 or TRBV6-3 and TRBJ1-1; possible D gene TRBD1, 5 bases. Germline-derived CDR1 and CDR2 are MNHEY and SVGEGT. The V and J ends lost 0 bases and 5 bases respectively, with 10 bases between them. This CDR3 has 14 residues. CDR3 DNA: TGTGCCAGCAGTTACTCGGGGGACTGGACTGAAGCTTTCTTT. Residues: CASSYSGDWTEAFF.

This clonotype has ten or more counts. The chain joins TRBV7-8 to TRBJ2-3; D ambiguous. The germline V and J ends were trimmed by 2 bases and 0 bases, with 12 bases remaining between them. The CDR3 length is 16 residues. The germline gives CDR1 SGHVS, CDR2 FQNEAQ. The CDR3 region has the DNA TGTGCCAGCAGCTTATTAATGGCATCTAGCACAGATACGCAGTATTTT. Its translation: CASSLLMASSTDTQYF.

This clonotype was seen a handful of times. This chain links TRBV2 with TRBJ2-7; weak D call: TRBD1 (6 bases). Trimming took off 7 bases at V and 2 bases at J, with 12 bases between the two ends. This CDR3 comprises 13 residues. CDR1 and CDR2 from the germline V gene are SNHLY and FYNNEI. CDR3 protein: CASMDRFTYEQYF. CDR3 DNA: TGTGCCAGCATGGACAGATTCACCTACGAGCAGTACTTC.

This clonotype appeared a few times. V gene TRBV11-2 combines with J gene TRBJ2-3, with 10 bases that match TRBD2. The CDR3 length is 14 residues. The V gene's germline CDR1 is SGHAT and CDR2 FQNNGV. J was trimmed by 4 bases and V by 3 bases; bases with no gene match: 1. As DNA, the CDR3 is TGTGCCAGCAGCTTCCTAGCGGGAGCAGATACGCAGTATTTT. Its protein is CASSFLAGADTQYF.

Only a few counts were recorded for this clonotype. The gene calls are TRBV27 and TRBJ1-1; 10 bases line up with TRBD1. Germline V gives CDR1 MNHEY, CDR2 SMNVEV (reference sequence). Germline trimming cut 3 bases from V and 1 base from J; bases unmatched to any gene: 2. The CDR3 runs to 15 residues. CDR3 in DNA: TGTGCCAGCAGTTTCGGGGACAGGGGGAACACTGAAGCTTTCTTT. Protein product: CASSFGDRGNTEAFF.

The J gene is TRBJ2-1, the V gene TRBV11-2; 11 bases are a match to TRBD2. Trimming took 0 bases from V and 3 from J; bases not matched to a gene: 1. The CDR3 is made up of 16 amino acids. Germline CDR1 reads SGHAT; CDR2 reads FQNNGV. This CDR3 is CASSLELAGDYNEQFF. The DNA for the CDR3 is TGTGCCAGCAGCTTAGAACTAGCGGGGGACTACAATGAGCAGTTCTTC.

This clonotype was seen ten or more times. This chain uses TRBV10-3 with TRBJ2-2; D gene ambiguous. The V and J ends lost 0 bases and 0 bases respectively, with 11 bases between them. Germline V lookup: CDR1 ENHRY, CDR2 SYGVKD. There are 17 residues in the CDR3. CDR3 nucleotides: TGTGCCATCAGTGAGTCGCCCAGCGAAGCGAACACCGGGGAGCTGTTTTTT. It is translated as CAISESPSEANTGELFF.

The V and J genes are TRBV4-1 and TRBJ2-1; no clear D. Germline V lookup: CDR1 MGHRA, CDR2 YSYEKL. V was trimmed by 0 bases and J by 7 bases, leaving 25 bases between them. This CDR3 has 19 amino acids. The CDR3 DNA is TGCGCCAGCAGCCAAGATGGCCCTATCCCTCGACTTCCTGAAAATGAGCAGTTCTTC. Translation gives CASSQDGPIPRLPENEQFF.

This clonotype has a handful of counts. The chain recombines TRBV21-1 with TRBJ2-2; TRBD1, the D gene given by the table, was not confirmed from the DNA. TRBV21-1 is described as a pseudogene. The length of the CDR3 is 14 residues. CDR3 protein: CASGTGGNTGELFF. The DNA for the CDR3 is TGTGCCAGCGGAACGGGGGGAAACACCGGGGAGCTGTTTTTT.

This clonotype was seen a handful of times. This chain connects TRBV2 to TRBJ2-7; no clear D. In germline, CDR1 is SNHLY, CDR2 FYNNEI. The CDR3 is made up of 12 amino acids. Trimming cost V 4 bases and J 4 bases, with 8 bases left between them. The CDR3 DNA reads TGTGCCAGCAGTGCGAAGCAGTACGAGCAGTACTTC. The encoded protein is CASSAKQYEQYF.

V is TRBV27 and J is TRBJ1-2, with a possible D match to TRBD1 (6 bases). The V end was cut by 4 bases, the J end by 8 bases, with 20 bases between. There are 15 residues in the CDR3. Germline CDR1 is MNHEY and CDR2 is SMNVEV (reference sequence). CDR3 loop: CASSWGGDPRGGYTF. CDR3 sequence (DNA): TGTGCCAGCAGTTGGGGGGGCGACCCGCGTGGGGGCTACACCTTC.

This chain connects TRBV7-9 to TRBJ2-3; 7 nucleotides match TRBD1. The CDR3 is made up of 15 amino acids. The junction had 7 bases not matched to a gene; V was cut back by 5 bases and J by 2 bases. Germline values: CDR1 SEHNR, CDR2 FQNEAQ (reference sequence). This CDR3 is CASSPSTGNTDTQYF. CDR3 nucleotide sequence: TGTGCCAGCAGCCCCTCGACAGGGAACACAGATACGCAGTATTTT. Drawing the rest from reference TRBV7-9 and TRBJ2-3, the complete variable domain is DTGVSQNPRHKITKRGQNVTFRCDPISEHNRLYWYRQTLGQGPEFLTYFQNEAQLEKSRLLSDRFSAERPKGSFSTLEIQRTEQGDSAMYLCASSPSTGNTDTQYFGPGTRLTVL.

This clonotype was counted at least ten times. CDR3 in amino acids: CASSLGTDSNQPQHF. In nucleotides, the CDR3 is TGTGCCAGCAGCTTGGGGACAGATAGCAATCAGCCCCAGCATTTT. V is TRBV7-9 and J is TRBJ1-5; 7 bases are shared with TRBD1. Germline loops: CDR1 SEHNR, CDR2 FQNEAQ (reference sequence). The junction had 2 bases not matched to a gene; V was cut back by 3 bases and J by 0 bases. The CDR3 consists of 15 residues.

The CDR3 here is CASSLGTGDYYGYTF. CDR3 coding DNA: TGTGCCAGCAGTTTAGGGACAGGGGACTACTATGGCTACACCTTC. V and J are TRBV12-3 or TRBV12-4 and TRBJ1-2, with TRBD1 matching 9 bases. V gave up 1 base and J gave up 3 bases; unmatched junction bases: 3. CDR3 length: 15 residues.